The next 7 T cell receptor beta chains were all read from a single sample in a study of blood T cell repertoires in COVID-19. The repertoire was sequenced with immunoSEQ multiplex PCR; TCRdb's copy has only in-frame clones and lacks some. The table has fewer than 250,000 clones, approximately 83% seen once. Sequencing was performed on peripheral blood. These TCRs come from a woman aged 40 to 49 with active or convalescent COVID-19.

As for this clone: This sample also contains other DNA sequences that code for the same CDR3. This chain links TRBV5-1 with TRBJ1-4; 8 bases align to TRBD1. The CDR3 consists of 14 residues. Per the germline V gene, CDR1 is SGHRS and CDR2 is YFSETQ. The trim removed 0 bases at V and 5 bases at J, leaving 0 bases unmatched. The CDR3 reads CASSLGQGNEKLFF. In DNA, the CDR3 is TGCGCCAGCAGCTTGGGACAGGGGAATGAAAAACTGTTTTTT.

CDR3 sequence: CATSVPTGGQETQYF. CDR3 nucleotide sequence: TGTGCCACCAGTGTACCCACGGGAGGGCAGGAGACCCAGTACTTC. The chain links TRBV24-1 to TRBJ2-5; 8 nucleotides match TRBD2. The CDR3 consists of 15 residues. Trimming at V came to 5 bases and at J to 5 bases, leaving 9 bases not matched to a gene. CDR1 is KGHDR and CDR2 is SFDVKD in the germline V gene.

V usage is TRBV11-2 and J usage is TRBJ1-5; no firm D call. V was trimmed by 0 bases and J by 1 base, leaving 7 bases between them. Germline V gives CDR1 SGHAT, CDR2 FQNNGV. The CDR3 extends over 15 amino acids. CDR3 residues: CASSLDGLSNQPQHF. CDR3 nucleotide sequence: TGTGCCAGCAGCTTAGATGGGCTGAGCAATCAGCCCCAGCATTTT.

The rearrangement uses TRBV5-3 and TRBJ1-5; D perhaps matches TRBD1 (5 bases). TRBV5-3 is reported as an ORF; its role is uncertain. V was pared by 4 bases and J by 6 bases, with 11 bases between. This CDR3 comprises 13 residues. This chain's CDR3 is CARSHLGGQPQHF. In DNA form, the CDR3 reads TGTGCCAGAAGCCATTTGGGGGGTCAGCCCCAGCATTTT.

V usage is TRBV14 and J usage is TRBJ2-5, with D perhaps matching TRBD1 (6 bases). The CDR3 covers 16 residues. The V end lost 4 bases, the J end lost 4 bases, and 19 bases lay between the germline ends. CDR1 and CDR2 (germline): SGHDN, FVKESK. The CDR3 DNA sequence: TGTGCCAGCAGCCGCTTAACCGACAGGTCTGGAGAGACCCAGTACTTC. Its protein is CASSRLTDRSGETQYF. The full variable domain, its missing parts supplied by reference TRBV14 and TRBJ2-5, is EAGVTQFPSHSVIEKGQTVTLRCDPISGHDNLYWYRRVMGKEIKFLLHFVKESKQDESGMPNNRFLAERTGGTYSTLKVQPAELEDSGVYFCASSRLTDRSGETQYFGPGTRLLVL.

The CDR3 DNA reads TGTGCCAGCAGGCCGGGACTAGCGGGTAACAATGAGCAGTTCTTC. This sequence encodes CASRPGLAGNNEQFF. The chain links TRBV2 to TRBJ2-1; 12 bases agree with TRBD2. There are 15 residues in the CDR3. Trimming removed 6 bases from V and 5 bases from J; junction bases left unmatched: 5. The germline gives CDR1 SNHLY, CDR2 FYNNEI.

The rearrangement joins TRBV19 to TRBJ1-5, with D possibly being TRBD1 (5 bases). Germline loops: CDR1 LNHDA, CDR2 SQIVND (reference sequence). The CDR3 loop spans 13 amino acids. Trimming cost V 7 bases and J 6 bases, with 13 bases left between them. This CDR3 is CASNPPGGQPQHF. CDR3 DNA: TGTGCCAGTAATCCCCCGGGGGGTCAGCCCCAGCATTTT.